This T cell receptor beta chain was observed in a study of circulating and synovial CD4+ cells in juvenile arthritis. The CDR3 spans 14 residues. Trimming took 5 bases from V and 3 from J; bases not matched to a gene: 4. CDR1 and CDR2 (germline): SGHDN, FVKESK. Patients with active juvenile idiopathic arthritis donated these samples. Profiling relied on immunoSEQ multiplex PCR, and the TCRdb table lists in-frame clones only, not all of them. Here the sample spans around 32,000 clones, about 95% being singletons. This clone appeared once. What was sequenced was CD4+ T cells from blood. The chain uses TRBV14 and TRBJ1-3; 7 bases align to TRBD1. The clonotype originates from a human donor with juvenile idiopathic arthritis. CDR3 bases: TGTGCCAGCAGCTCACAGGGGAATGGAAACACCATATATTTT. It yields the protein CASSSQGNGNTIYF.